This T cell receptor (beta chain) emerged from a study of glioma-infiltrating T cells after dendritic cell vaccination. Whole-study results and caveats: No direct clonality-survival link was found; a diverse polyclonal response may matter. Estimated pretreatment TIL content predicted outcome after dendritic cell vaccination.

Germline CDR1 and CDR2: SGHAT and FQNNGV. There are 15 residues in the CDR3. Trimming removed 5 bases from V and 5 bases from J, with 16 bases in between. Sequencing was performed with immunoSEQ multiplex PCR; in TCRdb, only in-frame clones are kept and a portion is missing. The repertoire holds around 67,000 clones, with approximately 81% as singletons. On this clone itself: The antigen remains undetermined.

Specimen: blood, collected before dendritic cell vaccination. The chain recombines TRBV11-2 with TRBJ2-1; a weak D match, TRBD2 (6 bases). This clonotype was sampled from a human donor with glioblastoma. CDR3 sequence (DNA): TGTGCCAGCAGCCCCGGGGTAGCGGCCAACAATGAGCAGTTCTTC. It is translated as CASSPGVAANNEQFF.